This T cell receptor beta chain was sequenced in a study of blood T cell repertoires in COVID-19. Looking at the study overall: Sources were T cells, B-cell-depleted T cells, or PBMCs; the material itself was cDNA or gDNA.

In assigning cohorts, the study relied on participant-reported clinical history. The V segment lost 5 bases and the J segment 7 bases; nucleotides outside the gene matches: 4. The germline CDR1 and CDR2 sequences are SGHVS and FQNEAQ. The CDR3 has 12 residues. Per the original data handling: The assay estimated nucleated cells by amplifying reference gene primers. The table came from immunoSEQ multiplex PCR; TCRdb's copy has only in-frame clones and leaves some out. The V and J calls and clone size were taken over from that table, and D and trimming were inferred from the DNA. The sample yields roughly 140,000 clones, about nine tenths seen once.

Sequenced input: PBMCs or T cells enriched from blood (not recorded which). The rearrangement links TRBV7-8 to TRBJ1-2; 7 positions match TRBD1. This receptor was taken from a man between 60 and 75 years old who had recovered from COVID-19. CDR3 residues: CASSPTGLGYTF. The CDR3 DNA follows: TGTGCCAGCAGCCCGACAGGGCTTGGCTACACCTTC.